This is a list of T cell receptor beta chains from one sample in a study of CD8+ T cells in alopecia areata. Data came from immunoSEQ multiplex PCR; TCRdb stores just in-frame clones and leaves some out. The top ten hold around 6% of the sample, which has 110,000 to 150,000 clones, roughly 53% seen once. The material was CD4+ T cells sorted from blood, obtained at week 0. These receptors came from a human donor with alopecia areata. The CDR3 runs from the conserved cysteine through the conserved F or W. The D gene is left open where the match is weak. Some rows mark clone size as missing; the rest say once, few, many or name a class of expanded clone.

CDR3nt: TGCAGCGTTGATCTCTCCGGTGTGAACACTGAAGCTTTCTTT
CDR3aa: CSVDLSGVNTEAFF
abundance: few
v_gene: TRBV29-1
d_gene: .
j_gene: TRBJ1-1

CDR3nt: TGTGCCTGGAGTCCCATCGGGGGTGAGCAGTTCTTC
CDR3aa: CAWSPIGGEQFF
abundance: .
v_gene: TRBV30
d_gene: .
j_gene: TRBJ2-1

CDR3nt: TGTGCCAGCTCACCGCCGGGTGGCGAGACCCAGTACTTC
CDR3aa: CASSPPGGETQYF
abundance: .
v_gene: TRBV18
d_gene: .
j_gene: TRBJ2-5

CDR3nt: TGTGCCAGCAGGAACAGGGGCGGGGATGAAAAACTGTTTTTT
CDR3aa: CASRNRGGDEKLFF
abundance: few
v_gene: TRBV6-6
d_gene: TRBD1
j_gene: TRBJ1-4

CDR3nt: TGTGCCAGCTCACCAGATGCGTCTGGGGCCAACGTCCTGACTTTC
CDR3aa: CASSPDASGANVLTF
abundance: few
v_gene: TRBV18
d_gene: .
j_gene: TRBJ2-6

CDR3nt: TGTGCCAGCAGTGAGGGTCAGCGGAATCAGCCCCAGCATTTT
CDR3aa: CASSEGQRNQPQHF
abundance: few
v_gene: TRBV6-1
d_gene: .
j_gene: TRBJ1-5

CDR3nt: TGCAGCGTTGAGGGGGGCAGCACAGATACGCAGTATTTT
CDR3aa: CSVEGGSTDTQYF
abundance: .
v_gene: TRBV29-1
d_gene: .
j_gene: TRBJ2-3

CDR3nt: TGTGCCAGCAGCTTAGCGGGGGGACAAGAGACCCAGTACTTC
CDR3aa: CASSLAGGQETQYF
abundance: few
v_gene: TRBV7-9
d_gene: .
j_gene: TRBJ2-5

CDR3nt: TGTGCCAGCAGCTTGGCCGCCAGGATGGGCGGCTACACCTTC
CDR3aa: CASSLAARMGGYTF
abundance: .
v_gene: TRBV5-4
d_gene: .
j_gene: TRBJ1-2

CDR3nt: TGTGCCAGCAGTTACTCGGGGGGGGACACTGAAGCTTTCTTT
CDR3aa: CASSYSGGDTEAFF
abundance: .
v_gene: TRBV6-5
d_gene: .
j_gene: TRBJ1-1

CDR3nt: TGTGCCAGCAGCTTAGCGCGGGGGCTAACGAGCACAGATACGCAGTATTTT
CDR3aa: CASSLARGLTSTDTQYF
abundance: .
v_gene: TRBV7-2
d_gene: .
j_gene: TRBJ2-3

CDR3nt: TGCAGCGTAGCTGGGCCTTACGAGCAGTACTTC
CDR3aa: CSVAGPYEQYF
abundance: few
v_gene: TRBV29-1
d_gene: .
j_gene: TRBJ2-7

CDR3nt: TGCGCCAGCAGCCAAGAAGCGAATCAGCCCCAGCATTTT
CDR3aa: CASSQEANQPQHF
abundance: few
v_gene: TRBV4-1
d_gene: .
j_gene: TRBJ1-5

CDR3nt: TGTGCCAGCAGCCGGGACAGGGGGGACTATGGCTACACCTTC
CDR3aa: CASSRDRGDYGYTF
abundance: .
v_gene: TRBV7-9
d_gene: TRBD1
j_gene: TRBJ1-2

CDR3nt: TGCAGCGTGGAGCGGTTACGAACAGATACGCAGTATTTT
CDR3aa: CSVERLRTDTQYF
abundance: .
v_gene: TRBV29-1
d_gene: .
j_gene: TRBJ2-3

CDR3nt: TGTGCCAGCAGTCCCGGGAACGGAGCCTCACCCCTCCACTTT
CDR3aa: CASSPGNGASPLHF
abundance: .
v_gene: TRBV11-2
d_gene: .
j_gene: TRBJ1-6

CDR3nt: TGTGCCAGCTCACTGGGACAGGGTGAGACCCAGTACTTC
CDR3aa: CASSLGQGETQYF
abundance: .
v_gene: TRBV18
d_gene: TRBD1
j_gene: TRBJ2-5

CDR3nt: TGTGCCAGCAGCTTGTCCGGGACGGTGAACACTGAAGCTTTCTTT
CDR3aa: CASSLSGTVNTEAFF
abundance: .
v_gene: TRBV7-9
d_gene: .
j_gene: TRBJ1-1

CDR3nt: TGTGCCTGGGCTCCAGGGATTGAAAACATTCAGTACTTC
CDR3aa: CAWAPGIENIQYF
abundance: .
v_gene: TRBV30
d_gene: .
j_gene: TRBJ2-4

CDR3nt: TGCGCCAGCAGCCAAGATCTGGGACTAGCGGGGCCTAGCACAGATACGCAGTATTTT
CDR3aa: CASSQDLGLAGPSTDTQYF
abundance: .
v_gene: TRBV4-1
d_gene: TRBD2
j_gene: TRBJ2-3

CDR3nt: TGCAGCGCCTCCCGGGACACCATCTACGAGCAGTACTTC
CDR3aa: CSASRDTIYEQYF
abundance: .
v_gene: TRBV29-1
d_gene: .
j_gene: TRBJ2-7

CDR3nt: TGTGCCAGCAGCTTGGGGGCTAGCGGGGATTTTTCCTACAATGAGCAGTTCTTC
CDR3aa: CASSLGASGDFSYNEQFF
abundance: .
v_gene: TRBV5-4
d_gene: TRBD2
j_gene: TRBJ2-1

CDR3nt: TGTGCCAGCAGCTCGGAGGGCTGGGAGACCCAGTACTTC
CDR3aa: CASSSEGWETQYF
abundance: .
v_gene: TRBV7-9
d_gene: .
j_gene: TRBJ2-5

CDR3nt: TGTGCCATCAGTGTGGGCAGTAACAACATCAACTCTGGGTTCTTGCGGGCCAACGTCCTGACTTTC
CDR3aa: CAISVGSNNINSGFLRANVLTF
abundance: few
v_gene: TRBV10-3
d_gene: .
j_gene: TRBJ2-6

CDR3nt: TGCAGCGTTAGGGTTGGGACAGTGAACACCGGGGAGCTGTTTTTT
CDR3aa: CSVRVGTVNTGELFF
abundance: .
v_gene: TRBV29-1
d_gene: TRBD1
j_gene: TRBJ2-2

CDR3nt: TGTGCCAGTAGTTCAGGGCTGACCGGGGAGCTGTTTTTT
CDR3aa: CASSSGLTGELFF
abundance: .
v_gene: TRBV19
d_gene: .
j_gene: TRBJ2-2

CDR3nt: TGTGCCTGGAGCCCCGCAGAAAAACTGTTTTTT
CDR3aa: CAWSPAEKLFF
abundance: .
v_gene: TRBV30
d_gene: .
j_gene: TRBJ1-4

CDR3nt: TGTGCCAGCAGTGATGGGGGGACAGTTAATGAAAAACTGTTTTTT
CDR3aa: CASSDGGTVNEKLFF
abundance: .
v_gene: TRBV25-1
d_gene: TRBD1
j_gene: TRBJ1-4

CDR3nt: TGCGCCAGCAGCCAAGACGGGACAGTTCAGGAGACCCAGTACTTC
CDR3aa: CASSQDGTVQETQYF
abundance: few
v_gene: TRBV4-1
d_gene: TRBD1
j_gene: TRBJ2-5